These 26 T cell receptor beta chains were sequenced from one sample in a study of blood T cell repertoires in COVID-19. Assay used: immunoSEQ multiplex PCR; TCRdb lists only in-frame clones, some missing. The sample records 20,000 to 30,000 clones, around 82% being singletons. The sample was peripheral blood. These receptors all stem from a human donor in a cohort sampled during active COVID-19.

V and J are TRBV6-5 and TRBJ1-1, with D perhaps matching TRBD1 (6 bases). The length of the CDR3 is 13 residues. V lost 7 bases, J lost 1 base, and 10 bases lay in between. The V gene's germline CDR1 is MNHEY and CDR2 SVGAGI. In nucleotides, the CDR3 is TGTGCCAGCATCTTAGGGGGGAACACTGAAGCTTTCTTT. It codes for CASILGGNTEAFF.

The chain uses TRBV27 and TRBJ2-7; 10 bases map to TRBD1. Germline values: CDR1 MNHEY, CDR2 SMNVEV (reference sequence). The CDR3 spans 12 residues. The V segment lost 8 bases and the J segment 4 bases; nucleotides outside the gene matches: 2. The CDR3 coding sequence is TGTGCCAGCCGGACAGGGGGGTACGAGCAGTACTTC. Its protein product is CASRTGGYEQYF.

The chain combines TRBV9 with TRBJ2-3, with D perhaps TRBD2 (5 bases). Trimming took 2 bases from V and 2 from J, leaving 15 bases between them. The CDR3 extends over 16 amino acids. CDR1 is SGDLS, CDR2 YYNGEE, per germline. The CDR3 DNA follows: TGTGCCAGCAGCGTTATGGCGAGCGGCAACACAGATACGCAGTATTTT. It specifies CASSVMASGNTDTQYF.

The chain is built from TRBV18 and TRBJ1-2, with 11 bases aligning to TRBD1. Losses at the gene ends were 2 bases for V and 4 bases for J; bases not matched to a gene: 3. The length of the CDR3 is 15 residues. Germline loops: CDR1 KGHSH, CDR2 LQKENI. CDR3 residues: CASSPGTGGLYGYTF. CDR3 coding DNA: TGTGCCAGCTCACCAGGGACAGGGGGTCTCTATGGCTACACCTTC.

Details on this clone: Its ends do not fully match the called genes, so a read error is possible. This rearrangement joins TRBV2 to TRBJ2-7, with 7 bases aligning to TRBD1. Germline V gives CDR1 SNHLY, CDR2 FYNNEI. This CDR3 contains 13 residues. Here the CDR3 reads CASSHRGPYEQYF. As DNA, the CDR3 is TGTGCCAGCAGCCACAGGGGCCCCTATGAGCAGTACTTC.

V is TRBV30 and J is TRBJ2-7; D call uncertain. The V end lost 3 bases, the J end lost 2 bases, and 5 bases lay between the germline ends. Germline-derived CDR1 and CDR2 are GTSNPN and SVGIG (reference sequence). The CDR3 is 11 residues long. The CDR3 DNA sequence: TGTGCCTGGAGACGAGCCTACGAGCAGTACTTC. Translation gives CAWRRAYEQYF.

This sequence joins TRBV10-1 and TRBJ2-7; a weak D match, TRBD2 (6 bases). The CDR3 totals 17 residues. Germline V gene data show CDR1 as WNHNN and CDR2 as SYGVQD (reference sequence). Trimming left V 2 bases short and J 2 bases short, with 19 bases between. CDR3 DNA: TGCGCCAGCAGTGAGGACGACGGTAGCGGACCACCCTACGAGCAGTACTTC. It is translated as CASSEDDGSGPPYEQYF.

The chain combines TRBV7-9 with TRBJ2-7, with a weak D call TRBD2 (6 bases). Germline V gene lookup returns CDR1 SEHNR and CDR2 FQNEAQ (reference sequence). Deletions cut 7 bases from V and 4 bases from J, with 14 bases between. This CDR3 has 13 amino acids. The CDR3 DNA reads TGTGCCAGCACCCCGGAGGGGAGTTACGAGCAGTACTTC. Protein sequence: CASTPEGSYEQYF. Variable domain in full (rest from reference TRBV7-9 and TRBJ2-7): DTGVSQNPRHKITKRGQNVTFRCDPISEHNRLYWYRQTLGQGPEFLTYFQNEAQLEKSRLLSDRFSAERPKGSFSTLEIQRTEQGDSAMYLCASTPEGSYEQYFGPGTRLTVT.

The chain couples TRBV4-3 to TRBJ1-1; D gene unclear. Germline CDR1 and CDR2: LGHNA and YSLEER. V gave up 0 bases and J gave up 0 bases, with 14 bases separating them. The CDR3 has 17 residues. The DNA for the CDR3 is TGCGCCAGCAGCCAAGATTTCGCACAGCCCTTGAACACTGAAGCTTTCTTT. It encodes CASSQDFAQPLNTEAFF.

The CDR3 is CASSLAGGTKENEKLFF. CDR3 nucleotides: TGTGCCAGCAGCTTGGCCGGAGGAACGAAGGAGAATGAAAAACTGTTTTTT. V is TRBV5-4 and J is TRBJ1-4; no clear D gene. This CDR3 spans 17 amino acids. Germline lookup yields CDR1 SGHNT and CDR2 YYREEE (reference sequence). V lost 0 bases, J lost 5 bases, and 17 bases lay in between.

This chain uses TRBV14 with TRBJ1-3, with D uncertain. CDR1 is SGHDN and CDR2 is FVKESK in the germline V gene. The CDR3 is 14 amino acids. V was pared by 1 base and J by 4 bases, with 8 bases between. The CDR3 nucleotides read TGTGCCAGCAGCCAAGCAGGCTTCGGAAACACCATATATTTT. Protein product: CASSQAGFGNTIYF. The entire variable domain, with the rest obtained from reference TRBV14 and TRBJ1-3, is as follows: EAGVTQFPSHSVIEKGQTVTLRCDPISGHDNLYWYRRVMGKEIKFLLHFVKESKQDESGMPNNRFLAERTGGTYSTLKVQPAELEDSGVYFCASSQAGFGNTIYFGEGSWLTVV.

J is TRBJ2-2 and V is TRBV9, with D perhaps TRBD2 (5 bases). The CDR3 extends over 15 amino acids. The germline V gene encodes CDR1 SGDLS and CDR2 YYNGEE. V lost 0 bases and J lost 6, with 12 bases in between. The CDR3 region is CASSVGPEEAGELFF. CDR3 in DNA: TGTGCCAGCAGCGTAGGGCCGGAGGAAGCCGGGGAGCTGTTTTTT.

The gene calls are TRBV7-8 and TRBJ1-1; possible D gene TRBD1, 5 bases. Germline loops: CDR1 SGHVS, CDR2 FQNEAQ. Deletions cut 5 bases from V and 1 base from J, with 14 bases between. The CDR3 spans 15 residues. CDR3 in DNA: TGTGCCAGCAGCCCCCGGGTCAGGGCGAACACTGAAGCTTTCTTT. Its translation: CASSPRVRANTEAFF.

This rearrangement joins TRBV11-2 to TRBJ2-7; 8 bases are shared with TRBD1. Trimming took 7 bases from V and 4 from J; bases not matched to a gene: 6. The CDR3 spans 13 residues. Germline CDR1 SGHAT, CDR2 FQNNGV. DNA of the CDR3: TGTGCCAGCAACCCGGACAGGGCTTACGAGCAGTACTTC. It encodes CASNPDRAYEQYF.

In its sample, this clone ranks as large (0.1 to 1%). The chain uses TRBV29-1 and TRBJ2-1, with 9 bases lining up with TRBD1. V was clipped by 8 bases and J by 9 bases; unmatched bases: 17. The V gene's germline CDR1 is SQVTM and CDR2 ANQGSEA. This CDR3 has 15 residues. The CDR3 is CSTLQGATGVVEQFF. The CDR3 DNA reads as TGCAGCACGCTACAGGGGGCAACCGGTGTCGTTGAGCAGTTCTTC.

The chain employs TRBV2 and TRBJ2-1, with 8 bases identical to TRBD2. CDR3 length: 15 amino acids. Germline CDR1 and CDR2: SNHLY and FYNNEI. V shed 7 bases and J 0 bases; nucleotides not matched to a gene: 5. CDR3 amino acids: CASKPGTSSYNEQFF. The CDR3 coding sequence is TGTGCCAGCAAGCCCGGGACTAGCTCCTACAATGAGCAGTTCTTC.

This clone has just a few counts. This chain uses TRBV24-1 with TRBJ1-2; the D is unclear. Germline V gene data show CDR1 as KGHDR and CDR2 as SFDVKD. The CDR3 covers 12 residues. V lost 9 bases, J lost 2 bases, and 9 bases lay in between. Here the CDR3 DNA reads TGTGCCACCTGGGCGTTAAACTATGGCTACACCTTC. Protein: CATWALNYGYTF.

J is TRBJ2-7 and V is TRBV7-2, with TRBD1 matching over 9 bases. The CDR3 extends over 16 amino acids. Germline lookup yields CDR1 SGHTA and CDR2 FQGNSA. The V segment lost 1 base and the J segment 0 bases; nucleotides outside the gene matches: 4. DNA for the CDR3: TGTGCCAGCAGCTTAGTCGGGACAGGGAGCTCCTACGAGCAGTACTTC. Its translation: CASSLVGTGSSYEQYF.

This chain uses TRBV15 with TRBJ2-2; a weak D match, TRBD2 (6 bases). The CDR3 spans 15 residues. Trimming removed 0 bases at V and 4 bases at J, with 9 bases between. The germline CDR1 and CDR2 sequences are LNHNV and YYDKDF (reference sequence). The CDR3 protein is CATSRDLGGTGELFF. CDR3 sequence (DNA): TGTGCCACCAGCAGAGATTTGGGGGGCACCGGGGAGCTGTTTTTT.

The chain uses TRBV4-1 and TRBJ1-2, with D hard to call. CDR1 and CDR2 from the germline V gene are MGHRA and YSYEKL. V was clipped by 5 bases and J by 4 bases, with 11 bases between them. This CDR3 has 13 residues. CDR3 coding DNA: TGCGCCAGCAGCGAAGGGCCAGGCTATGGCTACACCTTC. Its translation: CASSEGPGYGYTF.

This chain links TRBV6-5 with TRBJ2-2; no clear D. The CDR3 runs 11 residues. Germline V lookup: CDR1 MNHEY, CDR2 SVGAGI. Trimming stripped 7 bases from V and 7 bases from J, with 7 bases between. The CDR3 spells CASTNFGELFF. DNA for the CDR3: TGTGCCAGCACCAACTTCGGGGAGCTGTTTTTT.

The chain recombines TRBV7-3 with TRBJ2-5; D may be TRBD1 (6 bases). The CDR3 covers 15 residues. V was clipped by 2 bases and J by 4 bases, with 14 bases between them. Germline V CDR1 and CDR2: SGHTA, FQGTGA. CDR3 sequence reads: CASSLGIQGAETQYF. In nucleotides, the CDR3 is TGTGCCAGCAGCTTAGGAATACAGGGCGCAGAGACCCAGTACTTC.

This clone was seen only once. The DNA of the CDR3 is TGTGCCAGCTCACCGGGACAGGGAGGTATCACCGGGGAGCTGTTTTTT. Amino acid sequence: CASSPGQGGITGELFF. The gene calls are TRBV18 and TRBJ2-2, with 9 bases matching TRBD1. The CDR3 runs to 16 residues. Trimming cost V 3 bases and J 4 bases; bases outside gene matches: 6. From germline, CDR1 is KGHSH and CDR2 LQKENI.

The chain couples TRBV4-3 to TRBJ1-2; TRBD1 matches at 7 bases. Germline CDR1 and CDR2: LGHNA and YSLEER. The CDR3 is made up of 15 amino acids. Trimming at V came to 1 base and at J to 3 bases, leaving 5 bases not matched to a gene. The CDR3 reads CASSQGTGDHYGYTF. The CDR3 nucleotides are TGCGCCAGCAGCCAAGGGACAGGAGATCACTATGGCTACACCTTC.

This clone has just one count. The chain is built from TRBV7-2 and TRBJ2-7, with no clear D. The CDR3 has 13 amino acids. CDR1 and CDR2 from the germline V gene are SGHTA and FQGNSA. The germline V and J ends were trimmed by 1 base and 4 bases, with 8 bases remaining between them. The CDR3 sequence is CASSLGFQYEQYF. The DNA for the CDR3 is TGTGCCAGCAGCTTAGGTTTCCAATACGAGCAGTACTTC.

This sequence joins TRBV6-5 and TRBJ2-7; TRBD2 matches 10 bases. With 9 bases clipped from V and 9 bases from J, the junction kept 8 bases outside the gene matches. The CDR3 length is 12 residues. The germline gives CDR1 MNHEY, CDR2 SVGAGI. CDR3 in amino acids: CASQSSGSVQYF. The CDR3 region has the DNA TGTGCCAGTCAATCTAGCGGGAGCGTGCAGTACTTC.